Listed here are 27 T cell receptor beta chains from one sample, sequenced in a study of human T cells and chemical hapten exposure. TCRdb itself ran the RACE reads through MiXCR, one entry per CDR3 protein. The sample consists of around 75,000 distinct CDR3 sequences, approximately 10% of them appearing once. Time point in this sample: patch test 1, 2 weeks after DPC sensitization. The treatment was: therapeutic diphenylcyclopropenone sensitization with weekly scalp DPC. Sequenced here: whole blood, sampled in connection with sensitization to the hapten diphenylcyclopropenone (DPC). The receptors come from a woman in her sixties with alopecia areata. Some clones in this sample may be carry-over from other donors' samples.

The V and J genes are TRBV3-1 and TRBJ2-5; D gene ambiguous. The CDR3 is 12 residues long. Trimming cost V 2 bases and J 5 bases, with 6 bases left between them. From germline, CDR1 is LGHDT and CDR2 YNNKEL (reference sequence). CDR3 residues: CASSQTEETQYF. CDR3 nucleotides: TGTGCCAGCAGCCAAACGGAGGAGACCCAGTACTTC.

This clonotype was seen a few times. The chain has TRBV20-1 and TRBJ2-7, with D tentatively TRBD2 (6 bases). The germline V gene has CDR1 DFQATT and CDR2 SNEGSKA (reference sequence). Trimming took 2 bases from V and 2 from J, leaving 13 bases between them. The CDR3 runs to 14 residues. The CDR3 sequence is CSARSAGWAYEQYF. The DNA of the CDR3 is TGCAGTGCTAGATCCGCGGGGTGGGCCTACGAGCAGTACTTC.

At least ten counts were recorded for this clonotype. The chain employs TRBV11-3 and TRBJ2-1, with D perhaps matching TRBD2 (7 bases). The CDR3 contains 15 residues. Germline-derived CDR1 and CDR2 are SGHNT and YENEEA. Trimming pared 0 bases from V and 8 bases from J, leaving 14 bases between. In nucleotides, the CDR3 is TGTGCCAGCAGCTTAGATGCAGGCGGGGGCGATGAGCAGTTCTTC. It codes for CASSLDAGGGDEQFF. The full variable domain, completed using reference TRBV11-3 and TRBJ2-1, is EAGVVQSPRYKIIEKKQPVAFWCNPISGHNTLYWYLQNLGQGPELLIRYENEEAVDDSQLPKDRFSAERLKGVDSTLKIQPAELGDSAVYLCASSLDAGGGDEQFFGPGTRLTVL.

V usage is TRBV3-1 and J usage is TRBJ1-2, with TRBD1 matching over 9 bases. The CDR3 is 18 residues long. CDR1 LGHDT and CDR2 YNNKEL come from the germline V gene (reference sequence). After removal of 6 bases from V and 1 base from J, the junction contained 15 bases not matched to a gene. CDR3 sequence (DNA): TGTGCCAGCAGTCAGGTGGCGGGACAGGGAAGGTTTAACTATGGCTACACCTTC. Amino acids: CASSQVAGQGRFNYGYTF.

The chain employs TRBV7-3 and TRBJ2-6; D call uncertain. The CDR3 runs 17 residues. Trimming pared 2 bases from V and 2 bases from J, leaving 13 bases between. Per the germline V gene, CDR1 is SGHTA and CDR2 is FQGTGA. CDR3 bases: TGTGCCAGCAGCTTATCGCAATTGGGTGCTGGGGCCAACGTCCTGACTTTC. Its protein is CASSLSQLGAGANVLTF.

This chain joins TRBV9 and TRBJ2-3; 9 bases agree with TRBD1. Germline CDR1 and CDR2: SGDLS and YYNGEE. V was clipped by 0 bases and J by 0 bases; unmatched bases: 11. The CDR3 sequence is 19 residues long. In DNA, the CDR3 is TGTGCCAGCAGCGTAGCGCCGGGACAGGGTCCTTCTAGCACAGATACGCAGTATTTT. Encoded protein: CASSVAPGQGPSSTDTQYF.

The J gene is TRBJ2-7, the V gene TRBV10-1; possibly TRBD1 for D (6 bases). V gave up 6 bases and J gave up 6 bases, with 21 bases separating them. CDR1 is WNHNN and CDR2 is SYGVQD in the germline V gene (reference sequence). This CDR3 is built from 15 residues. The CDR3 DNA follows: TGCGCCAGCAGAGCCTTCCTTCGGGACACCGGCGAGCAGTACTTC. This sequence encodes CASRAFLRDTGEQYF.

This clonotype was seen only a few times. This sequence joins TRBV27 and TRBJ1-2; D possibly corresponds to TRBD1 (5 bases). The V end was cut by 5 bases, the J end by 7 bases, with 17 bases between. This CDR3 spans 14 amino acids. The germline V gene has CDR1 MNHEY and CDR2 SMNVEV (reference sequence). As DNA, the CDR3 is TGTGCCAGCAGTAGCGGAAAGGGGTCGGTTGGCTACACCTTC. It encodes CASSSGKGSVGYTF.

This clonotype has only a few counts. This chain uses TRBV6-5 with TRBJ1-1, with D perhaps TRBD1 (5 bases). This CDR3 is built from 14 residues. Germline lookup yields CDR1 MNHEY and CDR2 SVGAGI. Trimming removed 7 bases from V and 4 bases from J, with 16 bases in between. The CDR3 DNA follows: TGTGCCAGCACCCCTACGGGGCCGGTCACTGAAGCTTTCTTT. Encoded protein: CASTPTGPVTEAFF.

Only a few counts were recorded for this clonotype. The chain uses TRBV20-1 and TRBJ2-3; D possibly matches TRBD1 or TRBD2 (5 bases each). This CDR3 has 13 residues. From germline, CDR1 is DFQATT and CDR2 SNEGSKA (reference sequence). V gave up 7 bases and J gave up 3 bases, with 14 bases separating them. The CDR3 sequence: CSEGAGSTDTQYF. CDR3 DNA: TGCAGTGAAGGGGCAGGGAGTACAGATACGCAGTATTTT.

This clonotype was detected ten times or more. V is TRBV12-3 or TRBV12-4 and J is TRBJ2-5; TRBD1 or TRBD2 may be the D gene (5 bases each). The V end lost 5 bases, the J end lost 0 bases, and 10 bases lay between the germline ends. The CDR3 has 14 amino acids. The chain's CDR3 is CASSKEGYQETQYF. As DNA, the CDR3 is TGTGCCAGCAGTAAAGAGGGGTACCAAGAGACCCAGTACTTC.

This clonotype showed up just a few times. V usage is TRBV7-9 and J usage is TRBJ1-1, with D perhaps TRBD1 (6 bases). CDR3 length: 16 amino acids. The V gene's germline CDR1 is SEHNR and CDR2 FQNEAQ (reference sequence). V lost 8 bases, J lost 5 bases, and 24 bases lay in between. The CDR3 sequence: CASDPSVGGRGTEAFF. The CDR3, as DNA: TGTGCCAGCGACCCCTCGGTAGGGGGTCGGGGGACTGAAGCTTTCTTT.

Many counts were recorded for this clonotype. This rearrangement joins TRBV5-1 to TRBJ2-7; D is ambiguous. Germline-derived CDR1 and CDR2 are SGHRS and YFSETQ. V shed 4 bases and J shed 4 bases, with 12 bases lying between them. The CDR3 runs to 13 residues. The DNA of the CDR3 is TGCGCCAGCAGCCACCCTGCCGGGTACGAGCAGTACTTC. Protein product: CASSHPAGYEQYF. Full variable domain (rest looked up from reference TRBV5-1 and TRBJ2-7): KAGVTQTPRYLIKTRGQQVTLSCSPISGHRSVSWYQQTPGQGLQFLFEYFSETQRNKGNFPGRFSGRQFSNSRSEMNVSTLELGDSALYLCASSHPAGYEQYFGPGTRLTVT.

This clonotype has ten or more counts. V and J are TRBV5-1 and TRBJ2-2; TRBD2 aligns across 8 bases. CDR3 length equals 14 residues. V lost 7 bases to trimming and J lost 2 bases; unmatched junction nucleotides: 4. The germline V gene has CDR1 SGHRS and CDR2 YFSETQ. The CDR3 spells CASFGTSNTGELFF. CDR3 DNA: TGCGCCAGCTTTGGGACTAGTAACACCGGGGAGCTGTTTTTT.

V is TRBV20-1 and J is TRBJ1-5; a weak D match, TRBD1 (5 bases). V shed 3 bases and J shed 2 bases, with 11 bases lying between them. This CDR3 region has 14 residues. CDR1 DFQATT and CDR2 SNEGSKA come from the germline V gene (reference sequence). CDR3 DNA sequence: TGCAGTGCTAGGAGGGGAGTGGGCAATCAGCCCCAGCATTTT. It codes for CSARRGVGNQPQHF.

This clonotype was observed many times. The chain recombines TRBV2 with TRBJ1-5; D is ambiguous. Germline V gene data show CDR1 as SNHLY and CDR2 as FYNNEI. Trimming took off 4 bases at V and 3 bases at J, with 7 bases between the two ends. The CDR3 consists of 13 residues. The CDR3 DNA sequence: TGTGCCAGCAGTGTCACAGACAATCAGCCCCAGCATTTT. Encoded protein: CASSVTDNQPQHF.

This clonotype was counted many times. The rearrangement links TRBV2 to TRBJ2-1; 16 positions agree with TRBD2. V was pared by 7 bases and J by 6 bases, with 6 bases of the junction left unmatched. CDR1 SNHLY and CDR2 FYNNEI come from the germline V gene. The CDR3 loop spans 16 amino acids. CDR3 DNA: TGTGCCAGCATGGGGACTAGCGGGGGGGCCGGCAATGAGCAGTTCTTC. Protein product: CASMGTSGGAGNEQFF. Supplemented by reference TRBV2 and TRBJ2-1, the full variable domain reads EPEVTQTPSHQVTQMGQEVILRCVPISNHLYFYWYRQILGQKVEFLVSFYNNEISEKSEIFDDQFSVERPDGSNFTLKIRSTKLEDSAMYFCASMGTSGGAGNEQFFGPGTRLTVL.

This clonotype is labeled medium-sized. The chain carries TRBV7-2 and TRBJ2-3; TRBD2 might be the D (5 bases). The CDR3 has 17 residues. CDR1 is SGHTA, CDR2 FQGNSA, per germline. Trimming cost V 3 bases and J 7 bases, with 23 bases left between them. CDR3 DNA sequence: TGTGCCAGCAGCTTGGTTGGACTCGAGACCCGATCTAATACGCAGTATTTT. Translated, it gives CASSLVGLETRSNTQYF.

This sequence joins TRBV12-5 and TRBJ2-5; a possible D gene is TRBD1 (6 bases). The CDR3 has 13 amino acids. Between the trimmed V and J ends, which lost 7 bases and 3 bases, there was a span of 12 bases. In germline, CDR1 is LGHNT, CDR2 FRNRAP. The CDR3 loop is CASAGRGEETQYF. The CDR3 DNA reads as TGTGCTAGTGCCGGCAGGGGCGAAGAGACCCAGTACTTC.

As to this clonotype: The junction departs from germline at one end; a sequencing error may be responsible. V and J are TRBV5-6 and TRBJ2-7; possibly TRBD1 for D (5 bases). Germline values: CDR1 SGHDT, CDR2 YYEEEE. This CDR3 comprises 14 residues. The CDR3 nucleotides are TGTGCCGGCAGCTACGACAGTCCCCTCTACGAGCAGTACTTC. It is translated as CAGSYDSPLYEQYF.

This clonotype was counted only a few times. The J gene is TRBJ1-2, the V gene TRBV18, with 8 bases aligning to TRBD1. J gave up 3 bases and V 4 bases, and 1 base lay outside the gene matches. In germline, CDR1 is KGHSH, CDR2 LQKENI. The CDR3 spans 13 residues. The CDR3 DNA reads as TGTGCCAGCTCACTACAGGGGGACTATGGCTACACCTTC. It is translated as CASSLQGDYGYTF.

This clonotype was seen a handful of times. At one end the junction does not follow the germline gene, possibly because of a read error. V and J are TRBV7-2 and TRBJ2-5, with D perhaps matching TRBD2 (5 bases). The CDR3 consists of 12 residues. Germline V gene sequence: CDR1 SGHTA, CDR2 FQGNSA. The CDR3 bases are TGTGCCAGCAGATTAGAGGGAGAGACCCAGTACTTC. This sequence encodes CASRLEGETQYF.

This clonotype was seen only a few times. The chain carries TRBV10-3 and TRBJ2-7, with no clear D. Trimming stripped 5 bases from V and 2 bases from J, with 7 bases between. The CDR3 runs 12 residues. CDR1 is ENHRY, CDR2 SYGVKD, per germline. The CDR3 coding sequence is TGTGCCATCAGTCGGAATGCCTACGAGCAGTACTTC. It encodes CAISRNAYEQYF.

The chain has TRBV20-1 and TRBJ2-1; D unclear. This CDR3 comprises 14 residues. The V gene lost 0 bases and the J gene lost 6 bases, with 12 bases spanning the gap. Germline V gene sequence: CDR1 DFQATT, CDR2 SNEGSKA (reference sequence). Written as DNA, the CDR3 is TGCAGTGCTAGAGATCGAGTAGAATTCAATGAGCAGTTCTTC. Residues: CSARDRVEFNEQFF.

This chain links TRBV9 with TRBJ1-1; possibly TRBD1 for D (5 bases). This CDR3 has 14 residues. Germline CDR1 is SGDLS and CDR2 is YYNGEE. Trimming shortened V by 4 bases and J by 5 bases, and 15 bases separated the two germline ends. In DNA form, the CDR3 reads TGTGCCAGCAGCCCCACGGGGGGAAGTACTGAAGCTTTCTTT. It translates to CASSPTGGSTEAFF.

The J gene is TRBJ2-1, the V gene TRBV5-5; 8 bases are shared with TRBD2. Trimming cost V 5 bases and J 0 bases; bases outside gene matches: 4. Germline lookup yields CDR1 SGHKS and CDR2 YYEKEE (reference sequence). This CDR3 is 15 amino acids long. The CDR3 DNA is TGTGCCAGCAGGTTTAGCGGGGACTCCTACAATGAGCAGTTCTTC. Amino acid sequence: CASRFSGDSYNEQFF.

This clonotype appeared many times. This chain uses TRBV5-4 with TRBJ2-2; D is undetermined. Germline values: CDR1 SGHNT, CDR2 YYREEE (reference sequence). The V end lost 0 bases, the J end lost 4 bases, and 10 bases lay between the germline ends. The CDR3 is 15 amino acids. The CDR3 is CASSLAGRPTGELFF. CDR3 coding DNA: TGTGCCAGCAGCTTGGCTGGCAGACCCACCGGGGAGCTGTTTTTT.